These T cell receptor beta chains were read from a single sample in a study of T-cell memory formation after mild COVID-19. In TCRdb, the 5' RACE reads were re-called with MiXCR into one record per CDR3 protein. The sample holds 350,000 or so distinct CDR3 sequences; 10% to 15% are singletons and the top ten take about 21%. Sequenced material: PBMCs or a T cell subset sorted from them (not recorded which). The receptors were sampled from a man younger than 35 who had mild COVID-19 (a few samples of this study predate the infection). Cell type and time point are not known. CDR3s include the opening cysteine and the closing phenylalanine or tryptophan. The D gene is left open where the match is weak. The size field is filled for only some rows; it gives once, few, many or a size class.

NA TRBD1 TRBJ1-3 TRBV27 TGTGCCAGCAGTGAACGACAGGGATTCTCTGGAAACACCATATATTTT CASSERQGFSGNTIYF
NA NA TRBJ2-7 TRBV19 TGTGCCAGTAGTTGGGGCGGCGACTACGAGCAGTACTTC CASSWGGDYEQYF
NA NA TRBJ1-1 TRBV4-1 TGCGCCAGCAGCCAAGGTGGGGGGTCCGCTGAAGCTTTCTTT CASSQGGGSAEAFF
NA NA TRBJ2-1 TRBV5-5 TGTGCCAGCAGCTTGATGGGGGTCAATGAGCAGTTCTTC CASSLMGVNEQFF
few NA TRBJ2-1 TRBV5-6 TGTGCCAGCAGCTTGGTGTTGAGCTCCTACAATGAGCAGTTCTTC CASSLVLSSYNEQFF
NA TRBD1 TRBJ2-5 TRBV25-1 TGTGCCACCAGAGCCAGGGGGTTTCAAGAGACCCAGTACTTC CATRARGFQETQYF
many NA TRBJ1-5 TRBV25-1 TGTGCCAGCAGTGAAACGAACAGTTGGAGCAATCAGCCCCAGCATTTT CASSETNSWSNQPQHF
few TRBD2 TRBJ2-5 TRBV20-1 TGCAGTGCTAAGTGTCGACTCCGGGAGGTCTGGGAGACCCAGTACTTC CSAKCRLREVWETQYF
few NA TRBJ2-3 TRBV29-1 TGCAGCGTTGAGCCCGGGGGAGATACGCAGTATTTT CSVEPGGDTQYF
NA TRBD1 TRBJ1-1 TRBV4-1 TGCGCCAGCAGCCAAGAGAGGGGACAGGGGTATGCTTTCTTT CASSQERGQGYAFF
many TRBD1 TRBJ2-1 TRBV5-1 TGCGCCAGCAGCTTGGGGACAGGGGGCGATGCGTACAATGAGCAGTTCTTC CASSLGTGGDAYNEQFF
few NA TRBJ1-2 TRBV5-6 TGTGCCAGCAGCATACAGTCGTATGGCTACACCTTC CASSIQSYGYTF
NA TRBD2 TRBJ2-3 TRBV5-1 TGCGCCAGCAGCTTGAGAAGCGGGGGGGCCCCCTTCACAGATACGCAGTATTTT CASSLRSGGAPFTDTQYF
many NA TRBJ2-7 TRBV6-5 TGTGCCAGCAGCCCCCGGAAAGTCTACTACGAGCAGTACTTC CASSPRKVYYEQYF
NA TRBD1 TRBJ2-1 TRBV6-5 TGTGCCAGCAACAAAGACAGGGGGTACGAGTTCTTC CASNKDRGYEFF
NA NA TRBJ2-2 TRBV20-1 TGCAGTGCTAGAGATATTGGAGGGCCGGTCACCGGGGAGCTGTTTTTT CSARDIGGPVTGELFF
NA NA TRBJ1-5 TRBV6-6 TGTGCCAGCAGTTACTCGACGGCCGCAGGGGGCAATCAGCCCCAGCATTTT CASSYSTAAGGNQPQHF
few TRBD1 TRBJ1-2 TRBV19 TGTGCCAGTAGTCCCCACCGACAGGGAGGATATGGCTACACCTTC CASSPHRQGGYGYTF
NA NA TRBJ2-3 TRBV12-3/TRBV12-4 TGTGCCAGCAGTTTCCCGGGCTGGACAGATACGCAGTATTTT CASSFPGWTDTQYF
few NA TRBJ2-3 TRBV25-1 TGTGCCAGCAGTTTCACGTCGTCCCAGTATTTT CASSFTSSQYF
NA TRBD2 TRBJ2-3 TRBV4-2 TGTGCCAGCAGCCCTGAGCGGGGGGGCCAGACAGATACGCAGTATTTT CASSPERGGQTDTQYF
few NA TRBJ1-3 TRBV28 TGTGCCAGCAGTGGGCCCCACTCTGGAAACACCATATATTTT CASSGPHSGNTIYF
few TRBD1 TRBJ2-1 TRBV20-1 TGCAGTGCTAGGGGACAGGGAACTCGGTACAATGAGCAGTTCTTC CSARGQGTRYNEQFF
NA TRBD1 TRBJ2-1 TRBV11-2 TGTGCCAGCAGCTTAGGGGACAGTGGGGCGTACAATGAGCAGTTCTTC CASSLGDSGAYNEQFF
NA NA TRBJ2-2 TRBV11-3 TGTGCCAGCAGCTTAGCGTGGGGGCCAGACACCGGGGAGCTGTTTTTT CASSLAWGPDTGELFF
NA NA TRBJ2-5 TRBV6-6 TGTGCCAGCAGTTATGGGCCAGGGTGGGTGACCCAGTACTTC CASSYGPGWVTQYF
many NA TRBJ2-2 TRBV29-1 TGCAGCGCTGAGGGTACCGGGGAGCTGTTTTTT CSAEGTGELFF
NA NA TRBJ2-1 TRBV29-1 TGCAGCGTCGCAGCCCCGGGGTCCCGGTGGGAGCAGTTCTTC CSVAAPGSRWEQFF
few TRBD1 TRBJ1-1 TRBV20-1 TGCAGTGCTAGTAGAGGGACAGCGAACACTGAAGCTTTCTTT CSASRGTANTEAFF
many NA TRBJ2-3 TRBV5-1 TGCGCCAGCAGCTTGGCGGTGTGGTCCACAGATACGCAGTATTTT CASSLAVWSTDTQYF
NA NA TRBJ1-1 TRBV7-2 TGTGCCAGCAGCCTGGTCGAGGGATTGAACACTGAAGCTTTCTTT CASSLVEGLNTEAFF
NA NA TRBJ2-3 TRBV11-2 TGTGCCAGCAGCTTAGCCCGCATGGGACGGACCATTACGCAGTATTTT CASSLARMGRTITQYF
many NA TRBJ2-3 TRBV18 TGTGCCAGCGGGGTTTGGGAAGATACGCAGTATTTT CASGVWEDTQYF
few NA TRBJ1-2 TRBV19 TGTGCCAGTAGTATTAATGGGGCCCATGGCTACACCTTC CASSINGAHGYTF
few NA TRBJ1-1 TRBV9 TGTGCCAGCGGGCCCGGGACGGCGATCATGAACACTGAAGCTTTCTTT CASGPGTAIMNTEAFF
NA NA TRBJ1-1 TRBV5-1 TGCGCCAGCAGCTCAAGATATCTGAACACTGAAGCTTTCTTT CASSSRYLNTEAFF
few NA TRBJ1-5 TRBV5-1 TGCGCCAGCAGCTTGGGGGCAGTAGATCAGCCCCAGCATTTT CASSLGAVDQPQHF
NA NA TRBJ2-6 TRBV6-5 TGTGCCAGCAGTTATCGGAGCTCTGGGGCCAACGTCCTGACTTTC CASSYRSSGANVLTF
few NA TRBJ1-5 TRBV6-2/TRBV6-3 TGTGCCAGCAGTTACAGGGGTTACAATCAGCCCCAGCATTTT CASSYRGYNQPQHF
few TRBD2 TRBJ2-1 TRBV5-4 TGTGCCAGCAGCCTTAGCGGGGACTACAATGAGCAGTTCTTC CASSLSGDYNEQFF
NA TRBD1 TRBJ1-2 TRBV18 TGTGCCAGCTCACCGCCGAGGACAGGGATAGCTAACTATGGCTACACCTTC CASSPPRTGIANYGYTF
few TRBD1 TRBJ2-7 TRBV6-1 TGTGCCAGCAGCGAGGACAGGGGGCCCGTCGGCTTTTACGAGCAGTACTTC CASSEDRGPVGFYEQYF
NA NA TRBJ2-6 TRBV12-3/TRBV12-4 TGTGCCGCCCGCAGGGGAAGCTCTGGGGCCAACGTCCTGACTTTC CAARRGSSGANVLTF
NA NA TRBJ1-2 TRBV27 TGTGCCAGCAGTTCGCCAGGGTCTTACTATGGCTACACCTTC CASSSPGSYYGYTF
few NA TRBJ2-4 TRBV12-3/TRBV12-4 TGTGCCAGCAGTTTTGGGGGCCGGGGCATTCAGTACTTC CASSFGGRGIQYF
few TRBD1 TRBJ1-2 TRBV4-3 TGCGCCAGCAGCCGGTACCAGGGGGACAGCATTAACTATGGCTACACCTTC CASSRYQGDSINYGYTF
many NA TRBJ2-3 TRBV6-1 TGTGCCAGCACCTCTGGCCCGGGCACAGATACGCAGTATTTT CASTSGPGTDTQYF
few NA TRBJ1-1 TRBV7-9 TGTGCCAGCAGCTTAGTTGGCCGGGGTCGGTCTGAAGCTTTCTTT CASSLVGRGRSEAFF
few NA TRBJ1-1 TRBV29-1 TGCAGCGTCGGTTTCGGGGAAGCTTTCTTT CSVGFGEAFF
NA NA TRBJ2-3 TRBV5-5 TGTGCCAGCAGCCCTGGGCGGGGCAGGGAGTATTTT CASSPGRGREYF
NA NA TRBJ2-3 TRBV5-1 TGCGCCAGCAGCACACCCGAGGACCCTTTGGATACGCAGTATTTT CASSTPEDPLDTQYF
NA TRBD1 TRBJ2-7 TRBV15 TGTGCCACCAGTCCCGGGACAGGGATCTACGAGCAGTACTTC CATSPGTGIYEQYF
few TRBD1 TRBJ2-2 TRBV15 TGTGCCACCCGGACAGGGAACACCGGGGAGCTGTTTTTT CATRTGNTGELFF
few NA TRBJ2-3 TRBV20-1 TGCAGTGCTGCTAGGGATACGCAGTATTTT CSAARDTQYF
NA TRBD2 TRBJ2-2 TRBV20-1 TGCAGTGCTAGAGACCGGCAGCGGGGGGGCACGACCGGGGAGCTGTTTTTT CSARDRQRGGTTGELFF
few TRBD1 TRBJ1-5 TRBV6-2/TRBV6-3 TGTGCCAGCAGTTGGACAGGGAAACAGCCCCAGCATTTT CASSWTGKQPQHF
few NA TRBJ2-7 TRBV4-3 TGCGCCAGCAGCCCTGAGGCCTGGGGCTCCTACGAGCAGTACTTC CASSPEAWGSYEQYF
few NA TRBJ2-1 TRBV20-1 TGCAGTGCTTGCGACAGGTCCAATGAGCAGTTCTTC CSACDRSNEQFF
NA TRBD2 TRBJ2-1 TRBV9 TGTGCCAGCGGCCCGAGGTCTAGCGGCCGAAATGAGCAGTTCTTC CASGPRSSGRNEQFF
few TRBD2 TRBJ2-1 TRBV20-1 TGCAGTGCCACGGGACTAGCGGGGGCGACACGGAATGAGCAGTTCTTC CSATGLAGATRNEQFF